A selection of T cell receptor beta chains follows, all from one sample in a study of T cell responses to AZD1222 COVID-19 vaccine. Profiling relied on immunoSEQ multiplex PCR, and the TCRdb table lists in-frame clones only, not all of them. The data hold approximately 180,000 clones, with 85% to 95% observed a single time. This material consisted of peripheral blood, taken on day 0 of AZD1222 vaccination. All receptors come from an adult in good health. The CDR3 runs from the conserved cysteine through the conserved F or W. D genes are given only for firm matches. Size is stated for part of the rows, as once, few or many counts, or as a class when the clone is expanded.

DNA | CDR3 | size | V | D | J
TGTGCCAGCAGCTTAATGGACAGGGGGCGCGAGCAGTACTTC | CASSLMDRGREQYF | few | TRBV7-2 | TRBD1 | TRBJ2-7
TGTGCCAGCACAGATCGCACAGATACGCAGTATTTT | CASTDRTDTQYF | . | TRBV7-8 | . | TRBJ2-3
TGTGCCAGCAGCACAAGGTCGGGCGAGCAGTACTTC | CASSTRSGEQYF | . | TRBV7-2 | . | TRBJ2-7
TGTGCCAGCAGTTCGCCGGACAGGGCCGGCTATGGCTACACCTTC | CASSSPDRAGYGYTF | . | TRBV28 | TRBD1 | TRBJ1-2
TGTGCCAGCAGCCAACTCGAGGGGGTAACTGAAGCTTTCTTT | CASSQLEGVTEAFF | . | TRBV3-1/TRBV3-2 | . | TRBJ1-1
TGTGCCAGCAGCCAAGATCGTCTTTCAAGGACTAGCGGGAGAATACTCTACGAGCAGTACTTC | CASSQDRLSRTSGRILYEQYF | few | TRBV3-1/TRBV3-2 | TRBD2 | TRBJ2-7
TGTGCCAGCACCAGGACAGGGTTTGGAAACACCATATATTTT | CASTRTGFGNTIYF | . | TRBV2 | TRBD1 | TRBJ1-3
TGCGCCAGCAGCCAAGGGACCTCAGAGGAGTTCTTC | CASSQGTSEEFF | . | TRBV4-1 | . | TRBJ2-1
TGTGCCAGCAGTTTATCAGGGCAGGGCCGTAACTATGGCTACACCTTC | CASSLSGQGRNYGYTF | . | TRBV28 | . | TRBJ1-2
TGTGCCAGCAGTTACTCGAGGCAGGGAAACAATCAGCCCCAGCATTTT | CASSYSRQGNNQPQHF | . | TRBV6-2/TRBV6-3 | . | TRBJ1-5
TGTGCCAGTAGTACGGACAGGATCGCTAACTATGGCTACACCTTC | CASSTDRIANYGYTF | . | TRBV19 | TRBD1 | TRBJ1-2
TGTGCCAGCTCACCACCTAGTCTCTCCCCTGGGGCCAACGTCCTGACTTTC | CASSPPSLSPGANVLTF | . | TRBV18 | . | TRBJ2-6
TGTGCCAGTAGTATGAGATGGGGGGCCTATGAAAAACTGTTTTTT | CASSMRWGAYEKLFF | . | TRBV19 | . | TRBJ1-4
TGTGCCAGCAGTGAAGGCCAGGGTTGGGGCTATGGCTACACCTTC | CASSEGQGWGYGYTF | . | TRBV6-1 | . | TRBJ1-2
TGTGCCAGCAGTTTATTTTGGTCGGATAATGAAAAACTGTTTTTT | CASSLFWSDNEKLFF | few | TRBV27 | . | TRBJ1-4
TGCGCCAGCAGCTTGGATTCCCGGGAGACCCAGTACTTC | CASSLDSRETQYF | . | TRBV5-1 | . | TRBJ2-5
TGCGCCAGCAGCCAAGAACCCCGGACGGGAGGCTACACCTTC | CASSQEPRTGGYTF | . | TRBV4-3 | . | TRBJ1-2
TGTGCCAGCAGAAAGGGGGCGGGGGAAAAACTGTTTTTT | CASRKGAGEKLFF | . | TRBV7-2 | TRBD1 | TRBJ1-4
TGTGCCAGCCAGGGTGGAGGGGCCTATGAAAAACTGTTTTTT | CASQGGGAYEKLFF | . | TRBV6-5 | . | TRBJ1-4
TGTGCCAGCAGCGCCCTTAGTGCCCCCAGGGAGCAGTTCTTC | CASSALSAPREQFF | many | TRBV5-4 | . | TRBJ2-1
TGTGCCAGCAGCCAAGTGGGGGTAAACACCATATATTTT | CASSQVGVNTIYF | . | TRBV3-1/TRBV3-2 | . | TRBJ1-3
TGTGCCAGCAGCCCATTCACAGGGGACGAGCAGTACTTC | CASSPFTGDEQYF | once | TRBV5-6 | TRBD1 | TRBJ2-7